Reported below is one T cell receptor beta chain. Its target is unknown. The record originates from a study of shared clonotypes between healthy human individuals. The CDR3 loop spans 16 amino acids. Germline V lookup: CDR1 MNHEY, CDR2 SVGAGI. With V trimmed by 1 base and J by 6 bases, 9 bases remained unmatched. This table comes from immunoSEQ multiplex PCR, and its TCRdb copy is limited to in-frame clones, with some not included. The top ten clones hold about 1.5% of a sample with under 1,100,000 clones, 60% to 80% of them seen once. Study-level points and caveats: Naive subsets, compared against memory subsets, generally had larger estimated richness values. An expected dependence of interdonor clonotype sharing on sequencing depth was noted.

Sequencing was carried out using memory CD4+ T cells sorted from blood. Stated subset: CD45RA-negative fraction. This clonotype was sampled from a young man in good health. J is TRBJ2-7 and V is TRBV6-5; 10 nucleotides align to TRBD2. The CDR3 loop reads CASSYYISGGTGEQYF. DNA of the CDR3: TGTGCCAGCAGTTACTATATTAGCGGGGGGACGGGCGAGCAGTACTTC.